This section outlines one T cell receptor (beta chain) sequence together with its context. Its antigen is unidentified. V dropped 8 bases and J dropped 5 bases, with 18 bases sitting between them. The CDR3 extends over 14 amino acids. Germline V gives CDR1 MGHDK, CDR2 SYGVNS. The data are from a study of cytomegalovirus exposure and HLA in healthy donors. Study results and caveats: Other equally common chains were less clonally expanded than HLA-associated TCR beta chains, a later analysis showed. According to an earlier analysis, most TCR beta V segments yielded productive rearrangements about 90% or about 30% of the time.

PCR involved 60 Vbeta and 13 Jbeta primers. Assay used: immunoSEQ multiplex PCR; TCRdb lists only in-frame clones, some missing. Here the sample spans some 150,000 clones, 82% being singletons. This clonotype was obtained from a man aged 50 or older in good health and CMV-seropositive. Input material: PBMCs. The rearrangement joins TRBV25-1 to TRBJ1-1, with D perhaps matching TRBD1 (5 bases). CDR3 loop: CASGRRKKGTEAFF. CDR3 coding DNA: TGTGCCAGCGGCAGGCGCAAAAAGGGGACTGAAGCTTTCTTT.